A selection of T cell receptor beta chains follows, all from one sample in a study of PD-1 blockade in mismatch repair-deficient tumors. The method was immunoSEQ multiplex PCR; TCRdb's version includes in-frame clones alone and lacks a portion of them. Among 75,000 to 85,000 clones listed, over 70% were seen once. The specimen comprised peripheral blood, sampled 12 weeks after starting pembrolizumab. The receptors were gathered from an adult with mismatch repair-deficient cancer. Both conserved end residues are part of each CDR3. D genes are given only for firm matches. Clone sizes are given selectively: once, few, many, or a class where the clone is expanded.

>TRBV19|TRBD1|TRBJ1-5|.
TGTGCCAGTAGTACCGACAGGGTGAGGCAGCCCCAGCATTTT
CASSTDRVRQPQHF
>TRBV7-9|.|TRBJ2-3|.
TGTGCCAGCAGCTTAGCCACAAGCGGCACAGATACGCAGTATTTT
CASSLATSGTDTQYF
>TRBV19|.|TRBJ2-5|few
TGTGCCAGTAGTATAGCGGTCGTACAAGAGACCCAGTACTTC
CASSIAVVQETQYF
>TRBV4-2|.|TRBJ1-1|.
TGTGCCAGCAGCCAAGATCCGGGACGGATGAACACTGAAGCTTTCTTT
CASSQDPGRMNTEAFF
>TRBV19|.|TRBJ2-7|.
TGTGCCAGTAGTCCTGGACTTGGGCAGTACTTC
CASSPGLGQYF
>TRBV27|TRBD2|TRBJ2-2|.
TGTGCCAGCAGTTTCATGGGACTAGCGGAATTACCCACGGAGCTGTTTTTT
CASSFMGLAELPTELFF
>TRBV7-3|TRBD2|TRBJ2-1|.
TGTGCCAGCAGGACTACTAGCGGGAGTTACAATGAGCAGTTCTTC
CASRTTSGSYNEQFF
>TRBV27|.|TRBJ1-1|once
TGTGCCAGCAGTTACGGTTTTGGGACTGAAGCTTTCTTT
CASSYGFGTEAFF
>TRBV5-1|.|TRBJ2-7|.
TGCGCCAGCAGCTTGAACTACGAAGGGGGTTCCTACTACGAGCAGTACTTC
CASSLNYEGGSYYEQYF
>TRBV6-5|.|TRBJ2-2|few
TGTGCCAGCAAGTTCCGCGTCGGGATCACCGGGGAGCTGTTTTTT
CASKFRVGITGELFF
>TRBV9|.|TRBJ1-3|.
TGTGCCAGCAGCTTCAGACCTGGAAACACCATATATTTT
CASSFRPGNTIYF
>TRBV5-1|.|TRBJ1-1|.
TGCGCCAGCAGTTCCCAGGGGCCGAACACTGAAGCTTTCTTT
CASSSQGPNTEAFF